This note documents a single T cell receptor beta chain sequence. These data belong to a study of blood T cell repertoires in COVID-19. Study-wide background: Spain, Italy and the United States supplied samples that represented acute and convalescent COVID-19.

Trimming cost V 4 bases and J 3 bases, with 6 bases left between them. CDR3 length: 12 amino acids. CDR1 is SGHDT, CDR2 YYEEEE, per germline. Original analysis: Estimation of nucleated cell counts was performed using reference gene primer amplification. TCRdb's table, derived via immunoSEQ multiplex PCR, lists solely in-frame clones and lacks some. The V and J calls and clone size are taken from that table; D and trimming were inferred from the DNA. The repertoire includes over 150,000 clones, roughly 83% of them detected once, and roughly 9.2% sits in the top ten. Sequenced sample: peripheral blood. The sequence was obtained from a woman aged 80 or older with active or convalescent COVID-19. The rearrangement joins TRBV5-6 to TRBJ2-3, with D hard to call. CDR3 loop: CASSPGTDTQYF. Written as DNA, the CDR3 is TGTGCCAGCAGCCCCGGGACAGATACGCAGTATTTT.